This note documents a single T cell receptor (beta chain) sequence. Its antigen is not known. As every portion of the isolated RNA was reverse transcribed, the sequencing read expressed TCRB transcripts. Regulatory, naive and central memory T cell samples averaged roughly 4 million reads. Method: immunoSEQ multiplex PCR; TCRdb's copy keeps in-frame clones and lacks some. The table shows 620,000 or so clones, with roughly 16% occurring only once. These data come from a study of beta chain features in type 1 diabetes. Overall study findings and caveats: Cells carrying high TCR expression could end up over-represented when cDNA is sequenced. Among all four CD4+ subsets, Type 1 diabetes patients had TCRB CDR3s that were moderately but significantly shorter.

The sequence was collected from a man in his late teens or twenties in good health. The material sequenced was naive CD4+ T cells from blood.

The CDR3 bases are TGTGCCTGGAATCCGCAGGGGATATACGAGCAGTACTTC. It codes for CAWNPQGIYEQYF. V gene TRBV30 combines with J gene TRBJ2-7; TRBD1 is a possible D gene (6 bases). The V gene's germline CDR1 is GTSNPN and CDR2 SVGIG (reference sequence). CDR3 length: 13 amino acids. V shed 4 bases and J shed 4 bases, with 14 bases lying between them.